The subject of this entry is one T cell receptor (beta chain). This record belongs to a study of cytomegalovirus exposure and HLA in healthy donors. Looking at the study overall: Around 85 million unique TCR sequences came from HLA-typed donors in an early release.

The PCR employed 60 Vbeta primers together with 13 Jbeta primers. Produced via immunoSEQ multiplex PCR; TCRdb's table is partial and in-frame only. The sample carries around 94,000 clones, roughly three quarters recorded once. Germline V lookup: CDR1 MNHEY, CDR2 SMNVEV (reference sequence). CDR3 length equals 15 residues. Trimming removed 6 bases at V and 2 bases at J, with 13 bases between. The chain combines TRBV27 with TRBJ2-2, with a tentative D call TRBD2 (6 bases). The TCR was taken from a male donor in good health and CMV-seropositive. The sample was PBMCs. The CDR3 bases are TGTGCCAGCAGACCCCCCGGGACTAACACCGGGGAGCTGTTTTTT. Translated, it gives CASRPPGTNTGELFF.